This entry concerns a single TCR beta chain. Its target is unknown. The data belong to a study of cytomegalovirus exposure and HLA in healthy donors. Regarding the study as a whole: In terms of immune exposure information, only CMV serostatus was available. In a later analysis, CMV-associated beta chains were mostly HLA-associated, it appeared. Segments of the TCR beta V type were, in most cases, productive about 90% or about 30% of the time in an earlier analysis.

The CDR3 has 14 amino acids. V shed 7 bases and J shed 11 bases, with 18 bases lying between them. The germline gives CDR1 SNHLY, CDR2 FYNNEI. The PCR was carried out with 60 Vbeta primers and 13 Jbeta primers. The table came from immunoSEQ multiplex PCR; TCRdb's copy has only in-frame clones and leaves some out. This table has about 150,000 clones, approximately 79% appearing once. The study sampled nominally healthy donors, though unrecorded immune exposures were likely. The source is a male donor in good health and CMV-seronegative. The V and J genes are TRBV2 and TRBJ1-6; D not resolved. The sample was PBMCs. The CDR3 here is CASIERRVITPLHF. The CDR3 DNA is TGTGCCAGCATTGAGAGACGGGTGATCACACCCCTCCACTTT. The whole variable domain, filled in from reference TRBV2 and TRBJ1-6, reads EPEVTQTPSHQVTQMGQEVILRCVPISNHLYFYWYRQILGQKVEFLVSFYNNEISEKSEIFDDQFSVERPDGSNFTLKIRSTKLEDSAMYFCASIERRVITPLHFGNGTRLTVT.